This TCR beta chain was sequenced in a study of blood T cell repertoires in COVID-19. Study information: PBMCs, B-cell-depleted T cells, or T cells were the source of the cDNA or gDNA that made up the material.

V lost 2 bases to trimming and J lost 7 bases; unmatched junction nucleotides: 9. CDR3 length equals 17 residues. Per the germline V gene, CDR1 is SEHNR and CDR2 is FQNEAQ (reference sequence). In the authors' workflow: Estimated nucleated cell counts came from reference gene primer amplification. The table came from immunoSEQ multiplex PCR; TCRdb's copy has only in-frame clones and leaves some out. V, J and clone size are those of that table, while D and trimming were read from the DNA. The data show a few hundred thousand clones, 84% seen once. The V call is TRBV7-9, the J call TRBJ2-4; TRBD2 agrees at 12 bases. The sequencing input was peripheral blood. The receptor was isolated from a middle-aged man who had recovered from COVID-19. The CDR3 region is CASSLRLAGEKGNIQYF. In nucleotides, the CDR3 is TGTGCCAGCAGCTTAAGACTAGCGGGGGAAAAAGGGAACATTCAGTACTTC.